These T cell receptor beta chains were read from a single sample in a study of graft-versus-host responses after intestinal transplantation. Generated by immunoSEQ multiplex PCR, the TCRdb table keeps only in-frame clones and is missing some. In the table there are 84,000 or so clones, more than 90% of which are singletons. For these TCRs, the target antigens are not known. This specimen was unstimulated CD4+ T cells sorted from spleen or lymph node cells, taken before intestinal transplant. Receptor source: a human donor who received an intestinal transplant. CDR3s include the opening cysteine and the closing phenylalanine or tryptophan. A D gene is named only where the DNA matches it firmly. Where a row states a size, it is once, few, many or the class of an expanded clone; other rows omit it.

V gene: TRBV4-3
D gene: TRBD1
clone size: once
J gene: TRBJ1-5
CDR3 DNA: TGCGCCAGCAGCCAAGACGGACAGGGGGATCAGCCCCAGCATTTT
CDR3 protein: CASSQDGQGDQPQHF

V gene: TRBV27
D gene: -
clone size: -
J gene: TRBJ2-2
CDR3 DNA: TGTGCCAGCAGTCTTTTAGGCGGGCCTACGAACACCGGGGAGCTGTTTTTT
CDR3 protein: CASSLLGGPTNTGELFF

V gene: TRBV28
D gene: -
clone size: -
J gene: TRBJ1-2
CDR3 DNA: TGTGCCAGCAGGCAACCACCGGGGGAGGCGGGGGGCTACACCTTC
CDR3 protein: CASRQPPGEAGGYTF

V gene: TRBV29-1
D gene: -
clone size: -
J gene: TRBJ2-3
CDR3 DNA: TGCAGCGTTAGGTACGGAGATACGCAGTATTTT
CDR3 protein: CSVRYGDTQYF

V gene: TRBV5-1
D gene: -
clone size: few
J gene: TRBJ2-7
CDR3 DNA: TGCGCCAGCAGCTTGGGGGGCGGGGAGTACTACGAGCAGTACTTC
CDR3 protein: CASSLGGGEYYEQYF

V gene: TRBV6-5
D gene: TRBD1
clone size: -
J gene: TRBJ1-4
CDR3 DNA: TGTGCCAGCAGCCTAATGACAGGGGGCGAAAAACTGTTTTTT
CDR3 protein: CASSLMTGGEKLFF

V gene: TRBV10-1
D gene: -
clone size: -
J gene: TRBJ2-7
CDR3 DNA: TGCGCCAGCAGTGACCACAGGGGAGGCGACGAGCAGTACTTC
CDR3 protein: CASSDHRGGDEQYF

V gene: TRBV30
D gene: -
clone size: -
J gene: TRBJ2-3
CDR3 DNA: TGTGCCTGGAGTGTACGAAGGACGCAGTATTTT
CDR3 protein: CAWSVRRTQYF

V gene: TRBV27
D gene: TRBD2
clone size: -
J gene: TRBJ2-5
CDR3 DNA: TGTGCCAGCTCGACGGGATTGGGGGGGCAAGAGACCCAGTACTTC
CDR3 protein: CASSTGLGGQETQYF

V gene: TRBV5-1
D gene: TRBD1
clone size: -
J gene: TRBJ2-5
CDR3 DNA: TGCGCCAGCAGCCCCGGGACAGGGCGTGCGGAGACCCAGTACTTC
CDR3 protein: CASSPGTGRAETQYF

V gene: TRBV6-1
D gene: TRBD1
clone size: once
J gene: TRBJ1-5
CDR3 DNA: TGTGCCAGCAGTGAAAACAGGGGGGACGGCAATCAGCCCCAGCATTTT
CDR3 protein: CASSENRGDGNQPQHF

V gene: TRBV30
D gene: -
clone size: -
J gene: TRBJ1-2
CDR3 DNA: TGTGCCTGGAGTGTACCTCCTGTGGATGGCTACACCTTC
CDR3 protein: CAWSVPPVDGYTF

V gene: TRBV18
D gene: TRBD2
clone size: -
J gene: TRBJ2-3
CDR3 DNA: TGTGCCAGCTCACCATTCCCCATAGCGGGAGGGCAGGCAGATACGCAGTATTTT
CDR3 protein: CASSPFPIAGGQADTQYF

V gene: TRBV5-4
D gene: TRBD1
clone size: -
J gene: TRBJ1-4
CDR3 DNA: TGTGCCAGCAGCCGAATTGACAGGGGACTCGGTGAAAAACTGTTTTTT
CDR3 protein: CASSRIDRGLGEKLFF

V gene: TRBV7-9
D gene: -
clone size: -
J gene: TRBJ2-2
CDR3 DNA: TGTGCCAGCAGCTTAAGGGAGAGCACCGGGGAGCTGTTTTTT
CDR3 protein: CASSLRESTGELFF

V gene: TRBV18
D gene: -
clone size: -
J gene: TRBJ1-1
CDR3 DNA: TGTGCCAGCTCACCAGCAGGGAACACTGAAGCTTTCTTT
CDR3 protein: CASSPAGNTEAFF

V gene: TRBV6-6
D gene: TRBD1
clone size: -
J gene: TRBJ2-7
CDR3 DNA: TGTGCCAGCAGTCTCAGGACAGGGAGGTTACGGGAGCAGTACTTC
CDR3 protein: CASSLRTGRLREQYF

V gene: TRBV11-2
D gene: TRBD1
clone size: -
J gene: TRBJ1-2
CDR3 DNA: TGTGCCAGCGGCTTAGGACAGGGGGCATACTATGGCTACACCTTC
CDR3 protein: CASGLGQGAYYGYTF

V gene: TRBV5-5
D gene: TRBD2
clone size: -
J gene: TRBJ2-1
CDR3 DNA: TGTGCCAGCAGCTTAGGTTTTAGCGGGAGTAAATATGAGCAGTTCTTC
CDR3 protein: CASSLGFSGSKYEQFF

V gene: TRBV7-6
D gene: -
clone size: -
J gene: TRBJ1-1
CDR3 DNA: TGTGCCAGCAGCTTAGGTACGGAGAACACTGAAGCTTTCTTT
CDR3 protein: CASSLGTENTEAFF

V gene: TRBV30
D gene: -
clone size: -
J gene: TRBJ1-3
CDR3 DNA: TGTGCCTGGACGAGACAGTCTGGAAACACCATATATTTT
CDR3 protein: CAWTRQSGNTIYF

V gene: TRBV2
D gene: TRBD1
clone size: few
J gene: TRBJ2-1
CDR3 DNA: TGTGCCAGCAGTTATGGGACAGGGGGCAATGAGCAGTTCTTC
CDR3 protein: CASSYGTGGNEQFF

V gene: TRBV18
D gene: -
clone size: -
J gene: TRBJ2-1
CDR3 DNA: TGTGCCAGCTCAGTTGGGTTCCATGAGCAGTTCTTC
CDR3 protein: CASSVGFHEQFF

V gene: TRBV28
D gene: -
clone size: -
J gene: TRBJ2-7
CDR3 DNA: TGTGCCAGCAGGCAGGGCGCCACGGGCTACGAGCAGTACTTC
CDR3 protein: CASRQGATGYEQYF

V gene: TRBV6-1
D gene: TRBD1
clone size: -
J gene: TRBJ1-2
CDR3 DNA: TGTGCCAGCAGTGGTATGCCGGGACAGACGTATGGCTACACCTTC
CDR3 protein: CASSGMPGQTYGYTF

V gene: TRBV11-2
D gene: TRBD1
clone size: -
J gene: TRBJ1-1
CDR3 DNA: TGTGCCAGCAGCTTAGATCAGGGGACAGTCGGGTTTGGTGCTTTCTTT
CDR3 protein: CASSLDQGTVGFGAFF